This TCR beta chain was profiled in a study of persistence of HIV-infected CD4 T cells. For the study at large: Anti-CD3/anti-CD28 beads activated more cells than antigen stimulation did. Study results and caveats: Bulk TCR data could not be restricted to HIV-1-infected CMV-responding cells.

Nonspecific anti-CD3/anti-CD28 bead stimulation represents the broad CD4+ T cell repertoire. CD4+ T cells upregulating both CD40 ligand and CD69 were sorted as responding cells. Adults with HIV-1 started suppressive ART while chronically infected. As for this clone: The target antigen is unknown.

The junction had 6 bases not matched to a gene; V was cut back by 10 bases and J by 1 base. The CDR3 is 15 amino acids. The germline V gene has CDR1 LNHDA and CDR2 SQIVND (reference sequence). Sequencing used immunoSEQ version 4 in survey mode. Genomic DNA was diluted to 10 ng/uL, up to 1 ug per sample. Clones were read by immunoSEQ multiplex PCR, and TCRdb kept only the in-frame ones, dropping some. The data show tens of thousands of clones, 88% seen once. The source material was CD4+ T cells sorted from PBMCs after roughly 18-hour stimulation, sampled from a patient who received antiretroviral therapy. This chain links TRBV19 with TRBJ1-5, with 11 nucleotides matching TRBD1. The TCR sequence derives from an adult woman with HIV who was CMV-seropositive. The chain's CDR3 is CATQGDRGSNQPQHF. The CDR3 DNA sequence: TGTGCCACCCAGGGGGACAGGGGGAGCAATCAGCCCCAGCATTTT.